Listed here is a single TCR beta chain. The data were produced by immunoSEQ multiplex PCR, yet TCRdb's version contains in-frame clones alone and is incomplete. The sample lists approximately 46,000 clones, approximately 79% seen once, with about a sixth in the top ten. Trimming took off 4 bases at V and 6 bases at J, with 8 bases between the two ends. The germline gives CDR1 LNHDA, CDR2 SQIVND (reference sequence). The CDR3 is 12 amino acids. This entry comes from a study of T cells in tumors after PD-1 blockade. In the study overall: Excluded were patients with checkpoint blockade, immunosuppressants, or radiotherapy or other anti-cancer therapy within 4 weeks. Treatment was either pembrolizumab 200 mg every 3 weeks or cemiplimab 350 mg every 2 weeks. Blood samples averaged around 100,000 templates (range roughly 24,000-280,000) and fewer than 45,000 unique clonotypes.

The clonotype was recovered from a human donor with basal cell carcinoma. This chain joins TRBV19 and TRBJ2-3; D call uncertain. The sequencing here drew on PBMCs, taken before anti-PD-1 treatment. This CDR3 reads CASSTQRDTQYF. The CDR3 nucleotides are TGTGCCAGTAGTACCCAGAGGGATACGCAGTATTTT. Full variable domain (missing parts from reference TRBV19 and TRBJ2-3): DGGITQSPKYLFRKEGQNVTLSCEQNLNHDAMYWYRQDPGQGLRLIYYSQIVNDFQKGDIAEGYSVSREKKESFPLTVTSAQKNPTAFYLCASSTQRDTQYFGPGTRLTVL.